This paragraph reports one TCR beta chain. The entry originates in a study of T cell responses to AZD1222 COVID-19 vaccine. This CDR3 has 14 residues. V dropped 5 bases and J dropped 10 bases, with 21 bases sitting between them. Germline CDR1 MNHEY, CDR2 SMNVEV (reference sequence). Libraries were prepared by immunoSEQ multiplex PCR; TCRdb keeps only in-frame clonotypes and omits some of them. The top ten hold about 1.9% of the sample, which has some 150,000 clones, 90% to 95% seen once. The sample here was peripheral blood, taken on day 0 of AZD1222 vaccination. This sequence originates from an adult in good health. The chain carries TRBV27 and TRBJ2-7; weak D call: TRBD1 (6 bases). Here the CDR3 reads CASSPRGRAGEQYF. The CDR3 DNA follows: TGTGCCAGCAGTCCTAGGGGCCGGGCAGGGGAACAGTACTTC.